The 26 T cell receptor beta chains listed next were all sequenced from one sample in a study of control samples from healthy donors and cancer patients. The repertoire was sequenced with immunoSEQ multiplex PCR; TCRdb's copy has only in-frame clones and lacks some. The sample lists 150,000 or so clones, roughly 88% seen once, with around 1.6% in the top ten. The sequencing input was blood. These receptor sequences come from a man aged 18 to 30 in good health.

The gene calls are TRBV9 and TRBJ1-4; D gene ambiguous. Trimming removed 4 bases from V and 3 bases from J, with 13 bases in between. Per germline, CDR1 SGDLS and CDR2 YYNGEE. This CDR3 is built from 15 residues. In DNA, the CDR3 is TGTGCCAGCAGCTCTCTCCGGGGTGCTAATGAAAAACTGTTTTTT. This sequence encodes CASSSLRGANEKLFF. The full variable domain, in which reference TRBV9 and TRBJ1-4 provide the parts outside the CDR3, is DSGVTQTPKHLITATGQRVTLRCSPRSGDLSVYWYQQSLDQGLQFLIQYYNGEERAKGNILERFSAQQFPDLHSELNLSSLELGDSALYFCASSSLRGANEKLFFGSGTQLSVL.

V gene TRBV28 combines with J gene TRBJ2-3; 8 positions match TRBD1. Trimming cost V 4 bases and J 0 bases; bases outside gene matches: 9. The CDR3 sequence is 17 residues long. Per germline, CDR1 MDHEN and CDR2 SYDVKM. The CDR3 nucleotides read TGTGCCAGCAGTTCCCCCCTACAGGGGGTTAGCACAGATACGCAGTATTTT. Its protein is CASSSPLQGVSTDTQYF.

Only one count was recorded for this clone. The CDR3 bases are TGTGCCAGCAGCTTCGGCCTTACTGAAGCTTTCTTT. Residues: CASSFGLTEAFF. This chain connects TRBV7-2 to TRBJ1-1; D remains ambiguous. Trimming left V 3 bases short and J 5 bases short, with 7 bases between. The germline gives CDR1 SGHTA, CDR2 FQGNSA. This CDR3 spans 12 amino acids.

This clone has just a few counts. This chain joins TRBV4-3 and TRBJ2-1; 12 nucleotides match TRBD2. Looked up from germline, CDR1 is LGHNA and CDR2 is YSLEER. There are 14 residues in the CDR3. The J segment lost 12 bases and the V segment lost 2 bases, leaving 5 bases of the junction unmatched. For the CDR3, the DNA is TGCGCCAGCAGCCAACAGACTAGCGGGGGTAGGCAGTTCTTC. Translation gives CASSQQTSGGRQFF.

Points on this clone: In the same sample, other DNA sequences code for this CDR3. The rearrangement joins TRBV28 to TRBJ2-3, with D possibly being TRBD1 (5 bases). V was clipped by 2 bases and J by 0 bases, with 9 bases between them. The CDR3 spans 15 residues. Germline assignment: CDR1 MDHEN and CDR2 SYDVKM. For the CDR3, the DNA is TGTGCCAGCAGTTTAGATCCAGGGAGCACAGATACGCAGTATTTT. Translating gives CASSLDPGSTDTQYF.

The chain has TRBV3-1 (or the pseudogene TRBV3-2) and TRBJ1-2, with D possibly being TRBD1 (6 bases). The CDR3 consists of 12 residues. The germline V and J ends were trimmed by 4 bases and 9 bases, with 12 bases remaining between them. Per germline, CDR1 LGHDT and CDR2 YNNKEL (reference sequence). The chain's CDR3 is CASSRGLGRYTF. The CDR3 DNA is TGTGCCAGCAGCCGGGGGCTTGGACGCTACACCTTC.

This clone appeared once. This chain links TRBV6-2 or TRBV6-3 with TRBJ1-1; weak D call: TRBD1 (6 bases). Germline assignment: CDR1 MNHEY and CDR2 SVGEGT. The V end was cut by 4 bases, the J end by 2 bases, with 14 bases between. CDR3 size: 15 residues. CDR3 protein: CASSFATGLNTEAFF. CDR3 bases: TGTGCCAGCAGTTTCGCGACAGGACTTAACACTGAAGCTTTCTTT.

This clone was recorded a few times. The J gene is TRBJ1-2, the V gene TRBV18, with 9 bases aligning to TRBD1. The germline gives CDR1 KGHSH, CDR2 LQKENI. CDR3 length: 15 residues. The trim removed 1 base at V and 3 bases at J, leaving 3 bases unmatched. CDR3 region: CASSPRDRVDYGYTF. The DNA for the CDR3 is TGTGCCAGCTCACCACGGGACAGGGTGGACTATGGCTACACCTTC. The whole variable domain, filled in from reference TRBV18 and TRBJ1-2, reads NAGVMQNPRHLVRRRGQEARLRCSPMKGHSHVYWYRQLPEEGLKFMVYLQKENIIDESGMPKERFSAEFPKEGPSILRIQQVVRGDSAAYFCASSPRDRVDYGYTFGSGTRLTVV.

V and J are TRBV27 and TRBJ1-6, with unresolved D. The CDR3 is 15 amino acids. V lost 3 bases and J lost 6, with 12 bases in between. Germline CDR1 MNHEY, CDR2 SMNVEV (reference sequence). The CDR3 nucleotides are TGTGCCAGCAGTTTTAACAGTTTCATTAATTCACCCCTCCACTTT. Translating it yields CASSFNSFINSPLHF.

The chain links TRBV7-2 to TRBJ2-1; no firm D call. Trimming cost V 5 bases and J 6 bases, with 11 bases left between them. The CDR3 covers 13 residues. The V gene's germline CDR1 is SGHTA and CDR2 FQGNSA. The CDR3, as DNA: TGTGCCAGCAGCCCGCCCCCATCCAATGAGCAGTTCTTC. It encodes CASSPPPSNEQFF.

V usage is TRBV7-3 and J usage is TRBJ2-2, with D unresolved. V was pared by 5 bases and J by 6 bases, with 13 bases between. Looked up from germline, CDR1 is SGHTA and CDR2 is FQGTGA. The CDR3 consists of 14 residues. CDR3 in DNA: TGTGCCAGCAGCAATCCGCAGGTGTCCGGGGAGCTGTTTTTT. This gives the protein CASSNPQVSGELFF.

Here the CDR3 reads CATSRRNPGELFF. Written as DNA, the CDR3 is TGTGCCACCTCAAGGAGAAACCCCGGGGAGCTGTTTTTT. This chain connects TRBV7-6 to TRBJ2-2; D ambiguous. Trimming shortened V by 10 bases and J by 6 bases, and 15 bases separated the two germline ends. CDR3 length: 13 residues. The V gene's germline CDR1 is SGHVS and CDR2 FNYEAQ.

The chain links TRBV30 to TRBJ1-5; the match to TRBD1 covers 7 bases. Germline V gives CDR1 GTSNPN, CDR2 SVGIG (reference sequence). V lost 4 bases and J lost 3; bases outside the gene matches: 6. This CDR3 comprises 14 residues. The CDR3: CAWTKDRDNQPQHF. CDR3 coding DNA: TGTGCCTGGACTAAAGACAGGGACAATCAGCCCCAGCATTTT.

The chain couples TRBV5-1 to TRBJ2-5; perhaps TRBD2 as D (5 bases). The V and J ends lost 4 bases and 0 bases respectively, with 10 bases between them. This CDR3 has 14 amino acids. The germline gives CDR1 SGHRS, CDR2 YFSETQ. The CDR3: CASSRTGNQETQYF. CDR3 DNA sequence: TGCGCCAGCAGCCGGACGGGGAACCAAGAGACCCAGTACTTC.

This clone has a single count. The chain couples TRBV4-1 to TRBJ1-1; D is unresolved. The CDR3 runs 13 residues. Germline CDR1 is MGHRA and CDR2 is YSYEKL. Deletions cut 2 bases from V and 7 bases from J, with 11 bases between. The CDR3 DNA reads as TGCGCCAGCAGCCAATCAGGTGATCGTGAAGCTTTCTTT. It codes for CASSQSGDREAFF.

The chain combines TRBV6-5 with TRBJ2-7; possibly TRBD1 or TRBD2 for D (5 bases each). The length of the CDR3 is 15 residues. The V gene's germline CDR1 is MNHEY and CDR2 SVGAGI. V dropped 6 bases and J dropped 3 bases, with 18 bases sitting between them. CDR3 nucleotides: TGTGCCAGCAGCAACACCTTGGGACGCTTCTACGAGCAGTACTTC. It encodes CASSNTLGRFYEQYF.

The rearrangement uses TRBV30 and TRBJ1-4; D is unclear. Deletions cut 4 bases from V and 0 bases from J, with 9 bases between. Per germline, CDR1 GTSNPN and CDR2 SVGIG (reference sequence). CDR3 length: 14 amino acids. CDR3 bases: TGTGCCTGGAAGGACCGTGCAACTAATGAAAAACTGTTTTTT. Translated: CAWKDRATNEKLFF.

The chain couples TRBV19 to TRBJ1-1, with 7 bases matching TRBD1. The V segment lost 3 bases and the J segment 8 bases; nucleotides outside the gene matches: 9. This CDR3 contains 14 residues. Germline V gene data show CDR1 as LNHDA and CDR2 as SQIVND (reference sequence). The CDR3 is CASSISGGPLEAFF. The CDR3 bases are TGTGCCAGTAGTATTTCAGGGGGTCCTCTCGAAGCTTTCTTT.

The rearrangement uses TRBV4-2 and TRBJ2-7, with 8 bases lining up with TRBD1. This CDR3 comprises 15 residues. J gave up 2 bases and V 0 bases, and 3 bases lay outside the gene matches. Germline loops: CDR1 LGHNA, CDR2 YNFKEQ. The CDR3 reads CASSQELRGPYEQYF. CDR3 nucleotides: TGTGCCAGCAGCCAAGAGCTCAGGGGGCCCTACGAGCAGTACTTC.

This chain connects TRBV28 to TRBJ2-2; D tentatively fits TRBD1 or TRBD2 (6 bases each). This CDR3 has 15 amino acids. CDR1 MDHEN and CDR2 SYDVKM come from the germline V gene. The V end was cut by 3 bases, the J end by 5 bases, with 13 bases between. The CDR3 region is CASSFSEGETGELFF. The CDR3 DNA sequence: TGTGCCAGCAGTTTCTCGGAGGGGGAAACCGGGGAGCTGTTTTTT.

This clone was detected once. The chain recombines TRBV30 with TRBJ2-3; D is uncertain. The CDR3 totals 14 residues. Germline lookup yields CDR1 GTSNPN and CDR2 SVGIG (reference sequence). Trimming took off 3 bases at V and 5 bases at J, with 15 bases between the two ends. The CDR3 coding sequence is TGTGCCTGGAGAAAAACCGGGTGGGGAGATACGCAGTATTTT. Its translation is CAWRKTGWGDTQYF.

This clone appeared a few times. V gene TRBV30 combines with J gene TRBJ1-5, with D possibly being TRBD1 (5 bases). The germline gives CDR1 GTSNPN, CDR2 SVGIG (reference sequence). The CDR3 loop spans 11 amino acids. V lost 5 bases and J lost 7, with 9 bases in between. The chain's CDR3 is CAWGQGQPQHF. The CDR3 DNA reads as TGTGCCTGGGGCCAGGGACAGCCCCAGCATTTT.

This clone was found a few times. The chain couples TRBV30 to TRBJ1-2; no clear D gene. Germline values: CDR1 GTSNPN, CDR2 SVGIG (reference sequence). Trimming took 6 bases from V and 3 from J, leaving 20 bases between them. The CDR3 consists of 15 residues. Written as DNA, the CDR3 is TGTGCCTGTAGTCGGGAACATGGCAGCTACTATGGCTACACCTTC. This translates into CACSREHGSYYGYTF.

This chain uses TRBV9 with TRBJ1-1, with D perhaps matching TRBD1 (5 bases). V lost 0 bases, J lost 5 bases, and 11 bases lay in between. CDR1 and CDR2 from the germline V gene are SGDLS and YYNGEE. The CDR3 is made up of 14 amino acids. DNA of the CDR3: TGTGCCAGCAGCGTAGCACTAGGGGAGACTGAAGCTTTCTTT. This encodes CASSVALGETEAFF.

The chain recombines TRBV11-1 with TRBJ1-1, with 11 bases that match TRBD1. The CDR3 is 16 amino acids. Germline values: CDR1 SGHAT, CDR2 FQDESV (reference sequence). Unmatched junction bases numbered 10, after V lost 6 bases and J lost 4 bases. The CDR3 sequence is CASSHIPGQGGTEAFF. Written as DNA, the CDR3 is TGTGCCAGCAGTCACATACCGGGACAGGGGGGCACTGAAGCTTTCTTT.

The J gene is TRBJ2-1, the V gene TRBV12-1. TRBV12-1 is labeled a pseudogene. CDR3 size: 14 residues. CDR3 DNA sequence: TGTGCCAGCAGCTACCCCGGTAGGGCCGATGAGCAGTTCTTC. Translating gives CASSYPGRADEQFF.